Listed here are 16 T cell receptor beta chains from one sample, sequenced in a study of response to subunit inactivated influenza vaccine. TCRdb called the RT-PCR reads again in MiXCR, with one record for every CDR3 protein. Of hundreds of thousands of distinct CDR3 sequences in the sample, about 15% were seen once. Here the sequenced sample was PBMCs from blood, taken roughly 2 weeks before vaccination. The origin of the receptors is a man aged 50-59 years who received an inactivated influenza vaccine.

This clonotype was seen many times. J is TRBJ2-2 and V is TRBV7-7; no reliable D call. From germline, CDR1 is SSHAT and CDR2 FNYEAQ (reference sequence). The V end was cut by 5 bases, the J end by 2 bases, with 9 bases between. The CDR3 has 14 amino acids. In DNA, the CDR3 is TGTGCCAGCAGCACCGGACCCAACACCGGGGAGCTGTTTTTT. This translates into CASSTGPNTGELFF.

This clonotype was observed a few times. This rearrangement joins TRBV5-5 to TRBJ1-5; 7 bases align to TRBD1. V shed 1 base and J 3 bases; nucleotides not matched to a gene: 13. This CDR3 has 18 amino acids. Germline CDR1 is SGHKS and CDR2 is YYEKEE (reference sequence). CDR3 nucleotides: TGTGCCAGCAGCTTGAGGACGGGGCGACAGGGTCCCAATCAGCCCCAGCATTTT. Translating it yields CASSLRTGRQGPNQPQHF.

This clonotype was seen a handful of times. The chain uses TRBV9 and TRBJ2-2, with D tentatively TRBD1 (5 bases). The V end lost 0 bases, the J end lost 5 bases, and 14 bases lay between the germline ends. This CDR3 is built from 16 residues. The germline CDR1 and CDR2 sequences are SGDLS and YYNGEE. CDR3 loop: CASSVGVGALTGELFF. The CDR3 DNA follows: TGTGCCAGCAGCGTAGGTGTAGGGGCGCTTACCGGGGAGCTGTTTTTT.

This chain links TRBV15 with TRBJ2-5; D is perhaps TRBD1 (6 bases). V shed 8 bases and J shed 5 bases, with 18 bases lying between them. CDR1 LNHNV and CDR2 YYDKDF come from the germline V gene (reference sequence). The CDR3 spans 14 residues. The CDR3 nucleotides read TGTGCCACCGGCCAAACAGGGTCTTTTGAGACCCAGTACTTC. Translated: CATGQTGSFETQYF.

This clonotype was seen just once. The chain employs TRBV20-1 and TRBJ2-5, with D hard to call. Germline V gene lookup returns CDR1 DFQATT and CDR2 SNEGSKA (reference sequence). Trimming removed 1 base at V and 4 bases at J, with 13 bases between. The CDR3 is 14 residues long. CDR3 region: CSARGVGSSETQYF. The CDR3 coding sequence is TGCAGTGCTAGAGGGGTTGGTAGCTCAGAGACCCAGTACTTC.

This clonotype was detected a few times. The V call is TRBV20-1, the J call TRBJ2-7; 8 nucleotides line up with TRBD2. V was clipped by 3 bases and J by 7 bases; unmatched bases: 11. Germline V gives CDR1 DFQATT, CDR2 SNEGSKA (reference sequence). This CDR3 has 14 amino acids. CDR3 nucleotide sequence: TGCAGTGCTAGGAGAAGCGGGAGATCGGGGGAGCAGTACTTC. It specifies CSARRSGRSGEQYF.

This clonotype was counted only a few times. The chain is built from TRBV5-1 and TRBJ2-5, with D possibly being TRBD2 (7 bases). Trimming removed 2 bases at V and 1 base at J, with 15 bases between. The germline V gene has CDR1 SGHRS and CDR2 YFSETQ. The CDR3 runs to 16 residues. CDR3 sequence (DNA): TGCGCCAGCAGCTTCGGGGGGCTAGCGGCCCAAGAGACCCAGTACTTC. Protein: CASSFGGLAAQETQYF.

The V and J genes are TRBV9 and TRBJ2-7; 8 nucleotides match TRBD2. The CDR3 covers 15 residues. Trimming cost V 0 bases and J 5 bases; bases outside gene matches: 7. Germline CDR1 SGDLS, CDR2 YYNGEE. CDR3 region: CASSVGVAGGHEQYF. The CDR3 DNA reads as TGTGCCAGCAGCGTAGGAGTGGCGGGAGGCCACGAGCAGTACTTC.

The sample holds many counts of this clonotype. The gene calls are TRBV13 and TRBJ1-2, with D uncertain. V was cut by 0 bases and J by 6 bases, with 2 bases left in between. CDR1 is PRHDT and CDR2 is FYEKMQ in the germline V gene (reference sequence). This CDR3 region has 11 residues. The CDR3 sequence is CASSLGNGYTF. CDR3 DNA: TGTGCCAGCAGCTTAGGTAATGGCTACACCTTC.

This clonotype came up a few times. J is TRBJ2-2 and V is TRBV7-8; weak D call: TRBD2 (6 bases). The CDR3 covers 14 residues. The V gene lost 6 bases and the J gene lost 4 bases, with 12 bases spanning the gap. The germline gives CDR1 SGHVS, CDR2 FQNEAQ. The CDR3 is CASSWDSVTGELFF. The CDR3 DNA follows: TGTGCCAGCAGTTGGGACTCGGTCACCGGGGAGCTGTTTTTT.

This clonotype was detected a few times. The chain uses TRBV30 and TRBJ1-2, with a possible D match to TRBD1 (6 bases). The germline gives CDR1 GTSNPN, CDR2 SVGIG (reference sequence). The CDR3 is made up of 12 amino acids. Trimming removed 4 bases from V and 8 bases from J, with 14 bases in between. In nucleotides, the CDR3 is TGTGCCTGGACTAAAGGAGGGGGAGGCTACACCTTC. This translates into CAWTKGGGGYTF. Based on the CDR3 plus reference TRBV30 and TRBJ1-2, the full variable domain is SQTIHQWPATLVQPVGSPLSLECTVEGTSNPNLYWYRQAAGRGLQLLFYSVGIGQISSEVPQNLSASRPQDRQFILSSKKLLLSDSGFYLCAWTKGGGGYTFGSGTRLTVV.

This clonotype was recorded at least ten times. The V gene is TRBV4-3, the J gene TRBJ2-7; D may be TRBD2 (6 bases). The CDR3 covers 15 residues. The germline V and J ends were trimmed by 2 bases and 4 bases, with 15 bases remaining between them. Germline CDR1 LGHNA, CDR2 YSLEER. CDR3 nucleotides: TGCGCCAGCAGCCAAAATGCAGGGACTGTTTACGAGCAGTACTTC. Its translation is CASSQNAGTVYEQYF.

This clonotype was seen only a few times. The V and J genes are TRBV11-2 and TRBJ2-1; D is unresolved. This CDR3 has 13 residues. Germline V gene sequence: CDR1 SGHAT, CDR2 FQNNGV. The V gene lost 4 bases and the J gene lost 9 bases, with 13 bases spanning the gap. CDR3 region: CASSYGPDLEQFF. CDR3 in DNA: TGTGCCAGCAGCTATGGACCCGACCTTGAGCAGTTCTTC.

The chain is built from TRBV12-3 or TRBV12-4 and TRBJ1-2; D gene ambiguous. The CDR3 is made up of 13 amino acids. The V gene lost 4 bases and the J gene lost 8 bases, with 14 bases spanning the gap. The CDR3, as DNA: TGTGCCAGCAGTTCCGGGCCTTATTCGGGCTACACCTTC. Translation gives CASSSGPYSGYTF.

This clonotype appeared a few times. This chain joins TRBV5-1 and TRBJ1-4, with D uncertain. Trimming stripped 5 bases from V and 3 bases from J, with 17 bases between. This CDR3 has 16 residues. Germline V gene sequence: CDR1 SGHRS, CDR2 YFSETQ. CDR3 DNA: TGCGCCAGCAGGCTTGGTGGTCCCCAGGCTAATGAAAAACTGTTTTTT. Translating it yields CASRLGGPQANEKLFF.

This clonotype was detected a few times. V and J are TRBV20-1 and TRBJ2-7; D uncertain. The CDR3 contains 12 residues. Between the trimmed V and J ends, which lost 3 bases and 2 bases, there was a span of 8 bases. CDR1 DFQATT and CDR2 SNEGSKA come from the germline V gene (reference sequence). The CDR3 region has the DNA TGCAGTGCTAGCGGGCGCCCCTACGAGCAGTACTTC. It is translated as CSASGRPYEQYF.